A selection of T cell receptor beta chains follows, all from one sample in a study of T-cell memory formation after mild COVID-19. One entry per CDR3 protein, called by TCRdb with MiXCR from the 5' RACE reads. The sample has 580,000 or so distinct CDR3 sequences; 17% are singletons. The sample taken for sequencing was PBMCs or a T cell subset sorted from them (not recorded which). Receptor source: an adult woman who had mild COVID-19 (a few samples of this study predate the infection). Cell type and time point are not known. Both conserved end residues are part of each CDR3. The D gene is left open where the match is weak. The size of a clone is reported for some rows only, either as once, few or many, or as a class for expanded clones.

TRBJ2-1 - TRBV12-3/TRBV12-4 - TGTGCCAGCAGTTTGGGGCGGGACCGCTCCTACAATGAGCAGTTCTTC CASSLGRDRSYNEQFF
TRBJ2-3 - TRBV14 - TGTGCCAGCAGCCAAGATCGGCTACCTACAGATACGCAGTATTTT CASSQDRLPTDTQYF
TRBJ1-5 few TRBV7-2 - TGTGCCAGCAGCTTTGCCGGGGTCCTCAATCAGCCCCAGCATTTT CASSFAGVLNQPQHF
TRBJ2-3 many TRBV12-3/TRBV12-4 - TGTGCCAGCAGTTCGGGAACGGGAAGCACAGATACGCAGTATTTT CASSSGTGSTDTQYF
TRBJ1-2 - TRBV5-1 - TGCGCCAGCAGCTTTGGGCAGGAAGGCTATGGCTACACCTTC CASSFGQEGYGYTF
TRBJ2-5 once TRBV27 TRBD1 TGTGCCAGCAGTCGTTCCGGGACAGGGAAAGAGACCCAGTACTTC CASSRSGTGKETQYF
TRBJ1-5 many TRBV7-9 - TGTGCCAGCAGCCCCAGACGGGCCCCTCAGCCCCAGCATTTT CASSPRRAPQPQHF
TRBJ2-1 few TRBV28 TRBD2 TGTGCCAGCAGTTTAACAGGCGGGAGGGCCGGGGGAAATGAGCAGTTCTTC CASSLTGGRAGGNEQFF
TRBJ2-1 few TRBV29-1 - TGCAGCGTTGGTAGAAACAATGAGCAGTTCTTC CSVGRNNEQFF
TRBJ2-1 few TRBV3-1 - TGTGCCAGCAGCCAAGTCCCGGGCCTAGGATACAATGAGCAGTTCTTC CASSQVPGLGYNEQFF
TRBJ1-2 few TRBV24-1 TRBD1 TGTGCCACCAGTGAAATTGACAGGGAGTATGGCTACACCTTC CATSEIDREYGYTF
TRBJ2-2 - TRBV6-5 - TGTGCCAGCAAGAGCAGGAACACCGGGGAGCTGTTTTTT CASKSRNTGELFF
TRBJ2-2 few TRBV2 TRBD1 TGTGCCAGCAGTCTCTACAGGGGGAACACCGGGGAGCTGTTTTTT CASSLYRGNTGELFF
TRBJ1-1 many TRBV3-1 - TGTGCCAGCAGCCTGATTGGTGAAGCTTTCTTT CASSLIGEAFF
TRBJ1-1 many TRBV4-1 - TGCGCCAGCAGCCCGACCGTAGGGGGGCTGACTGAAGCTTTCTTT CASSPTVGGLTEAFF
TRBJ1-4 - TRBV4-1 - TGCGCCAGCAGCCAAGAAGGAAGGCACACGCATGAAAAACTGTTTTTT CASSQEGRHTHEKLFF
TRBJ1-2 many TRBV18 TRBD1 TGTGCCAGCTCACGGGAAGGGGGCGGCTATGGCTACACCTTC CASSREGGGYGYTF
TRBJ1-2 - TRBV30 - TGTGCCTGGAGCAAGTACGGCTACACCTTC CAWSKYGYTF
TRBJ1-5 few TRBV5-1 - TGCGCCAGCAGCTTGGGACCTGGGGGCAATCAGCCCCAGCATTTT CASSLGPGGNQPQHF
TRBJ1-2 - TRBV7-9 TRBD1 TGTGCCAGCAGCTACAGGGGGCTTGTCCCCTATGGCTACACCTTC CASSYRGLVPYGYTF
TRBJ2-2 - TRBV5-6 TRBD2 TGTGCCAGCAGCTTGGATCCAGCGGGGGGGCCCGGGGAGCTGTTTTTT CASSLDPAGGPGELFF
TRBJ2-7 few TRBV19 - TGTGCCAGTAGGAGTCCAGCCTACGAGCAGTACTTC CASRSPAYEQYF
TRBJ2-7 - TRBV20-1 TRBD1 TGCAGTGCGAGATCTACAGGGGACTACGAGCAGTACTTC CSARSTGDYEQYF
TRBJ2-1 few TRBV7-9 - TGTGCCAGCCTCGGGAGTGCGTACAATGAGCAGTTCTTC CASLGSAYNEQFF
TRBJ1-1 - TRBV9 - TGTGCCAGCAGCGTAGGGGGTGGGGGGCCTGAAGCTTTCTTT CASSVGGGGPEAFF
TRBJ2-2 - TRBV4-1 TRBD2 TGCGCCAGCAGCCGTAATGGGGAGGGCGGAACCGGGGAGCTGTTTTTT CASSRNGEGGTGELFF
TRBJ2-3 - TRBV5-1 - TGCGCCAGCAGTCGCTCAGGGGTCGGCACAGATACGCAGTATTTT CASSRSGVGTDTQYF
TRBJ1-2 few TRBV5-5 - TGTGCCAGCAGCTTGTCAGGGGAAGGGAGCTATGGCTACACCTTC CASSLSGEGSYGYTF